This T cell receptor beta chain originates from a study of blood T cells in healthy people across ages. Whole-study context: With template switching, about one barcoded beta molecule was captured per two T cells. Study outcomes and limitations: Both higher diversity and more naive CD4+ cells marked long-lived donors when set against aged donors.

The second PCR ran roughly 6 to 11 cycles with a sample-barcoded 5' primer and J-beta primers. TCRdb independently ran MiXCR on the 5' RACE reads; one entry per CDR3 protein. The sample yields about 1.1 million distinct CDR3 sequences, about two fifths seen once. This clonotype was counted only a few times. What it recognizes is unknown. Sample: blood. This TCR came from a man between 18 and 35 years old in good health.

CDR3: CSVRQASANYGYTF. The CDR3 region has the DNA TGCAGCGTTCGACAGGCCTCAGCTAACTATGGCTACACCTTC. V and J are TRBV29-1 and TRBJ1-2; D perhaps matches TRBD1 (6 bases). V gave up 5 bases and J gave up 0 bases, with 13 bases separating them. The CDR3 has 14 amino acids. Germline V gene data show CDR1 as SQVTM and CDR2 as ANQGSEA.